This TCR beta chain was sequenced in a study of response to subunit inactivated influenza vaccine (dated by TCRdb to the late 2010s). For the study in its entirety: The study used deep quantitative T cell receptor repertoire profiling to track responses to a trivalent subunit inactivated influenza vaccine.

Taken with the paper, the label for time point translates to: around 45 days after influenza vaccine administration. CDR1 and CDR2, per the germline V gene (reference sequence), are DFQATT and SNEGSKA. The CDR3 has 12 amino acids, counting the end cysteine and phenylalanine. The read is trimmed to its CDR3 DNA, 36 bases read in frame from base 1. Trimmed from V: 7 bases; trimmed from J: 4 bases; junction bases lacking a gene match: 4. Regarding this clonotype: This receptor's antigen is unknown. No base quality information exists; no much larger clone differs at one position.

Preparation of the library involved RT-PCR. The run used an Illumina HiSeq 2500. Starting from the raw public reads, TCRdb applied fastp trimming at Q25, assembled clones with MiXCR and retained in-frame beta chains. Under each unique CDR3 protein, matching rows form one entry showing the most common genes and DNA. This sample gives around 500,000 distinct CDR3 sequences in total; approximately 11% of them show up just once. About an eighth of the sample comes from the top ten. What the authors observed across the whole study: The authors proposed that each seasonal influenza vaccination may bring in only a limited number of new T cells.

This sequence was found in a man aged 45-65 years who received an inactivated influenza vaccine. Donor details come from another sample of the same person, matched by shared clones. The V and J segments used are TRBV20-1 and TRBJ2-7, with 10 junctional bases fitting TRBD2. The source material was PBMCs from blood, sampled roughly 47 days after vaccination. For the CDR3, the sequence is CSVQREGYEQYF. The nucleotides read TGCAGTGTACAGCGGGAGGGGTACGAGCAGTACTTC.